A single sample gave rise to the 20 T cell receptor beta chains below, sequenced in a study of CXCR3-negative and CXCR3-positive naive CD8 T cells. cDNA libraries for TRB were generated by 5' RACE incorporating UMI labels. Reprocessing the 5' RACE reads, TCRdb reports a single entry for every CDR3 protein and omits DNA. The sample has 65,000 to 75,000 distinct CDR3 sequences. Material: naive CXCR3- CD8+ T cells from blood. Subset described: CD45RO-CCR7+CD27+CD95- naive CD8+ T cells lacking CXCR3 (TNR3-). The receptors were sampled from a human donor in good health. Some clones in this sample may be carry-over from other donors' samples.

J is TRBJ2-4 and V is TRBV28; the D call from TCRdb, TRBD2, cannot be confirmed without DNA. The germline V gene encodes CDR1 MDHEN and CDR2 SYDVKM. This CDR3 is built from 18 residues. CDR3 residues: CASSLYSGSGAAKNIQYF. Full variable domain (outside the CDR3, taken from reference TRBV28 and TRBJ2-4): DVKVTQSSRYLVKRTGEKVFLECVQDMDHENMFWYRQDPGLGLRLIYFSYDVKMKEKGDIPEGYSVSREKKERFSLILESASTNQTSMYLCASSLYSGSGAAKNIQYFGAGTRLSVL.

The CDR3 sequence is CASSLSSGGVHNEQFF. The J gene is TRBJ2-1, the V gene TRBV5-1; no DNA is available, so the TRBD2 call from TCRdb remains unchecked. CDR3 length equals 16 residues. CDR1 and CDR2 from the germline V gene are SGHRS and YFSETQ.

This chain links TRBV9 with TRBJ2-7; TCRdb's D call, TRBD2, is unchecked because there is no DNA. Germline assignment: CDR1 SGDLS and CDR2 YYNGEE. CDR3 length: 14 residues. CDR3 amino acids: CASSVAWRDYEQYF.

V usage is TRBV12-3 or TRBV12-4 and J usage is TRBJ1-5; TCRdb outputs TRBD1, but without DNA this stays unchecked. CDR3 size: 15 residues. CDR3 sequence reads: CASSRAGERNQPQHF.

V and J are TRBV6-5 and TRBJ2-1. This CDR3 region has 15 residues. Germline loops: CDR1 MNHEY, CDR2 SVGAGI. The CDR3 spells CASSYSLSSYNEQFF.

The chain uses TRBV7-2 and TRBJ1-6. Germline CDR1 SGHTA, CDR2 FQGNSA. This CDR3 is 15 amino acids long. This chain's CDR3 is CASSPALDRRSPLRF.

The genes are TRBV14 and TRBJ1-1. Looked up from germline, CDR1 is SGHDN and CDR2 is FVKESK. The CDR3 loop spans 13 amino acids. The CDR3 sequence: CASSPEENTEAFF.

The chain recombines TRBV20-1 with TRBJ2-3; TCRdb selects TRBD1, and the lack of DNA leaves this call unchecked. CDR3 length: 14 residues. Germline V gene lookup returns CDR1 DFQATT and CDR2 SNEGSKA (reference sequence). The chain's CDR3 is CSAWDREYTDTQYF.

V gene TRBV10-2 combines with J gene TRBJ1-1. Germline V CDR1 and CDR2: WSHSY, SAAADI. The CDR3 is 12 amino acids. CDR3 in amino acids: CASSDVGPEAFF.

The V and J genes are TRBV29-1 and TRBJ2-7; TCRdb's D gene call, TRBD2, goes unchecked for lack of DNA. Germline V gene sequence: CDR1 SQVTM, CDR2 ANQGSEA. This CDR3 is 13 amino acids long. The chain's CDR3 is CSVIGGLAGEQYF.

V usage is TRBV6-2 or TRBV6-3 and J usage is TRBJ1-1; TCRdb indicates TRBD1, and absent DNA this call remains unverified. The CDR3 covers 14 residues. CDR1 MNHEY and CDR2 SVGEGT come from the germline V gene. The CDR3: CASSYGGPLTEAFF.

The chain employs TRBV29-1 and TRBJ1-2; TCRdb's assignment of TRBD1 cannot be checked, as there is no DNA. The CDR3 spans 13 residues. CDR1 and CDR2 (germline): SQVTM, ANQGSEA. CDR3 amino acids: CSVRGTNTDGYTF.

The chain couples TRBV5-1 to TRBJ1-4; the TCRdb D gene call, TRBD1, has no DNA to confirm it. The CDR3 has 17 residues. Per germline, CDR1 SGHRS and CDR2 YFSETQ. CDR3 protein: CASSVGPSGTVNEKLFF.

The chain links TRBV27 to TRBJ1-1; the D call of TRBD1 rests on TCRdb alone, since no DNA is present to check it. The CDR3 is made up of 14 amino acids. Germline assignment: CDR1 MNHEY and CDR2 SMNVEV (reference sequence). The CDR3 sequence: CASSLDGQGTEAFF.

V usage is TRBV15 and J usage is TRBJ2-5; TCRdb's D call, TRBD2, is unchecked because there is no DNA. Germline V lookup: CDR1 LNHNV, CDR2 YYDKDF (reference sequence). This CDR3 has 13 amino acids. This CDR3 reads CATQEREQETQYF.

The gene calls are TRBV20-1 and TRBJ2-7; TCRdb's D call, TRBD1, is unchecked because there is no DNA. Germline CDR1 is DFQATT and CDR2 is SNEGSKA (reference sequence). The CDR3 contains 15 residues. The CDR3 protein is CSASSTGGAIYEQYF.

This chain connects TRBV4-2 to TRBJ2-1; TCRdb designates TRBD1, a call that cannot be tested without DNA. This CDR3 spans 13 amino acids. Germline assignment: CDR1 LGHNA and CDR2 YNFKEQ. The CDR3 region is CASSLDRNNEQFF.

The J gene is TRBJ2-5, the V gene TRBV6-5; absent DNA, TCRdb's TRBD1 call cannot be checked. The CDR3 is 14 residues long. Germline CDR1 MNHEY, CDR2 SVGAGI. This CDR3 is CASSTTRGGETQYF.

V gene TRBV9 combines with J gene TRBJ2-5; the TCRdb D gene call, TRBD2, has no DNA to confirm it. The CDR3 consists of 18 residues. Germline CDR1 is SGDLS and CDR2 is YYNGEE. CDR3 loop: CASSGSPTSGGTQETQYF.

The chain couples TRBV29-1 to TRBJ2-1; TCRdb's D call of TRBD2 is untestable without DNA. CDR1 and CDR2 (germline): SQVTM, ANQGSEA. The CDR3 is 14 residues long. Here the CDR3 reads CSVEEPLVGNEQFF.